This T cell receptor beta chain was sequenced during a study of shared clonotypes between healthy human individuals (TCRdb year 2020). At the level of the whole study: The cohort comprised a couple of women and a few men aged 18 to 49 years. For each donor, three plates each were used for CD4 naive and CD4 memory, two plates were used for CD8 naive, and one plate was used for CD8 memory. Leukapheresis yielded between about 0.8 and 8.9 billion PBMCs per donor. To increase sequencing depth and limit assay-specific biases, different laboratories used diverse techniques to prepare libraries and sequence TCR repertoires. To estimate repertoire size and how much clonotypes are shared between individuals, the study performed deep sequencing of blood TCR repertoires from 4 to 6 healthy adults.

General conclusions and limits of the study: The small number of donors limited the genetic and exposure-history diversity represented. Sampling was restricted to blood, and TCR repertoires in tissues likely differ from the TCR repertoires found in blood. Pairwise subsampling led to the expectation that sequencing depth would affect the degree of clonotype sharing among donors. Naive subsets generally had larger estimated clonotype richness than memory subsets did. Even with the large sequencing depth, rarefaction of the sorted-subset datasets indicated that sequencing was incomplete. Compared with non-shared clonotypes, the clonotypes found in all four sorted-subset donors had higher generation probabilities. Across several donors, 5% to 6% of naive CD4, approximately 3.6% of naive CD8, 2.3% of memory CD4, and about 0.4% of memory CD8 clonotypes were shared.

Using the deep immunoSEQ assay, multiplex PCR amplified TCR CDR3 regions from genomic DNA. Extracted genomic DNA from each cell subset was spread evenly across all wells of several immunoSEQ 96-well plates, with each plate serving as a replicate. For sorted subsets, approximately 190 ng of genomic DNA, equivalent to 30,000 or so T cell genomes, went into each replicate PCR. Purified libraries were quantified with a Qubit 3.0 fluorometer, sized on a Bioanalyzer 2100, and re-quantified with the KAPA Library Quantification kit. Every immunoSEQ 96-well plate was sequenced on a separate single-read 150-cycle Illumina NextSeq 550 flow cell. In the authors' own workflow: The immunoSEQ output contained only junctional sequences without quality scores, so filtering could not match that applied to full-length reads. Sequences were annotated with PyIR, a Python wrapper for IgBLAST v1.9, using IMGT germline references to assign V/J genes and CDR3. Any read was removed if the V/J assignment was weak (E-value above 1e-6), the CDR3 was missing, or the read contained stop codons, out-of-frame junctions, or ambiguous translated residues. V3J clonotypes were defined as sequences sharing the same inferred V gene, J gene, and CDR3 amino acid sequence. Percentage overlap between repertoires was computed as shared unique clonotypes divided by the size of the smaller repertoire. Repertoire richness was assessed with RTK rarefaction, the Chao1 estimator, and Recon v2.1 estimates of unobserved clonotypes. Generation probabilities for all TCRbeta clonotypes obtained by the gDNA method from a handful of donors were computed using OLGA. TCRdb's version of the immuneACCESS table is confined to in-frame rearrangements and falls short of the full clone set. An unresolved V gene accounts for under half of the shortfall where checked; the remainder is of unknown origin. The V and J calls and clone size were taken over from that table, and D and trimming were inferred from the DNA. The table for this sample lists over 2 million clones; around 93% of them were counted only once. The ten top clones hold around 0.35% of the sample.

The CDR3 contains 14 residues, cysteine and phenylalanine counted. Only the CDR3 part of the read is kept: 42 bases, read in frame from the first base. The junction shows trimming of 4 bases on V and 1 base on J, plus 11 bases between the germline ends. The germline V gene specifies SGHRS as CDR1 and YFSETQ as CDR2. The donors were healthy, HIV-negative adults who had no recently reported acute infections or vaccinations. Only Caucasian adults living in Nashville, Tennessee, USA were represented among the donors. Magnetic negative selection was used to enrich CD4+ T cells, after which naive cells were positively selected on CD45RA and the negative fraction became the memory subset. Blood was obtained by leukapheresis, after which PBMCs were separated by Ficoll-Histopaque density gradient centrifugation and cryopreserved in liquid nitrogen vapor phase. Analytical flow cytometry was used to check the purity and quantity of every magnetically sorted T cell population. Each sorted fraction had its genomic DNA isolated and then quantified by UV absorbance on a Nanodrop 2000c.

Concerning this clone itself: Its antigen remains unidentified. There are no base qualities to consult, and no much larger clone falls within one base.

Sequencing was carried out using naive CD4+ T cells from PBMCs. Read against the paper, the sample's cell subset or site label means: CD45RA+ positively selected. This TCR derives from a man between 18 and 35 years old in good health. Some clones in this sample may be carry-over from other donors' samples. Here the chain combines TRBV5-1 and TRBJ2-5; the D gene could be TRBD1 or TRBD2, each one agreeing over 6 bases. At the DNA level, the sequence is TGCGCCAGCAGCGCGGGACATTTCCAAGAGACCCAGTACTTC. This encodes CASSAGHFQETQYF.